The T cell receptor beta chain under discussion was sequenced for a study of molecular identifiers for immune sequencing clone quantification. TCRdb used MiXCR to reprocess the PCR reads, holding one entry per CDR3 protein. The sample lists 490,000 or so distinct CDR3 sequences, over 20% occurring once. This clonotype occurred many times. Its specificity is unknown. Sorting isolated naive CD8 T cells as CD8+CD4-CCR7+CD45RA+ events. The CDR3 is 17 amino acids. J lost 1 base, V lost 3 bases, and 6 bases had no gene match. CDR1 SEHNR and CDR2 FQNEAQ come from the germline V gene (reference sequence). The study, taken as a whole, reports: In CMV-specific effectors, clones above 20 copies held over 99% of molecules; naive, under 1%.

The sequence came from a human donor in good health. Some libraries in this study had Jurkat cell RNA spiked in. The rearrangement uses TRBV7-9 and TRBJ2-2; 9 bases line up with TRBD1. Sequences were obtained from naive CD8+ T cells from blood, with Jurkat cell RNA spiked in. The subset here: FACS-sorted CD8+CD4-CCR7+CD45RA+ naive T cells. Written as DNA, the CDR3 is TGTGCCAGCAGCTTCAACACAGGGGGCTGGAACACCGGGGAGCTGTTTTTT. This sequence encodes CASSFNTGGWNTGELFF.